This T cell receptor (beta chain) derives from a study of blood T cell repertoires in COVID-19. The protocol was immunoSEQ multiplex PCR, while the TCRdb copy is restricted to in-frame clones and leaves out a portion. The sample includes approximately 190,000 clones, 75% to 85% of them seen just once. Germline CDR1 and CDR2: SGHAT and FQNNGV. J gave up 5 bases and V 5 bases, and 9 bases lay outside the gene matches. The CDR3 has 16 residues. This chain links TRBV11-2 with TRBJ2-3; TRBD2 agrees at 11 bases. The specimen was peripheral blood. The TCR comes from a man between 60 and 75 years old with acute or convalescent COVID-19. CDR3 DNA: TGTGCCAGCAGCGTCATAGCGGGAGGGAAAGTAGATACGCAGTATTTT. Protein: CASSVIAGGKVDTQYF.